The 26 T cell receptor beta chains reported below all come from one sample, sequenced in a study of cytomegalovirus exposure and HLA in healthy donors. The PCR used 60 Vbeta and 13 Jbeta primers. Clones were read by immunoSEQ multiplex PCR, and TCRdb kept only the in-frame ones, dropping some. The top ten hold around 1.5% of the sample, which has approximately 160,000 clones, around 76% seen once. The material sequenced was PBMCs. The receptors were gathered from a man in his forties in good health and CMV-seronegative.

In this sample, this clone turned up a few times. The rearrangement joins TRBV5-1 to TRBJ2-3; TRBD1 might be the D (6 bases). Germline V gene lookup returns CDR1 SGHRS and CDR2 YFSETQ. V was pared by 5 bases and J by 1 base, with 14 bases between. This CDR3 comprises 15 residues. CDR3 protein: CASSQDSRRTDTQYF. CDR3 DNA sequence: TGCGCCAGCAGTCAGGACAGCCGACGCACAGATACGCAGTATTTT.

V usage is TRBV4-1 and J usage is TRBJ2-7, with 11 bases lining up with TRBD2. J was trimmed by 3 bases and V by 1 base; bases with no gene match: 2. Germline lookup yields CDR1 MGHRA and CDR2 YSYEKL. The CDR3 runs 15 residues. Here the CDR3 DNA reads TGCGCCAGCAGCCAAGTTGGGACTAGCGGCTACGAGCAGTACTTC. Translating gives CASSQVGTSGYEQYF.

The chain carries TRBV29-1 and TRBJ1-2; no reliable D call. The CDR3 sequence is 14 residues long. Trimming stripped 3 bases from V and 8 bases from J, with 19 bases between. CDR1 and CDR2 (germline): SQVTM, ANQGSEA. The CDR3 protein is CSVDGTSTLIGYTF. The CDR3 DNA follows: TGCAGCGTTGACGGAACGTCGACATTGATCGGCTACACCTTC.

The chain employs TRBV6-1 and TRBJ1-1, with D perhaps matching TRBD1 (6 bases). There are 13 residues in the CDR3. Germline lookup yields CDR1 MNHNS and CDR2 SASEGT. V lost 5 bases, J lost 5 bases, and 12 bases lay in between. The CDR3 nucleotides read TGTGCCAGCAGTCTATTACAGGGAACTGAAGCTTTCTTT. Protein product: CASSLLQGTEAFF.

The rearrangement joins TRBV2 to TRBJ2-7; a possible D gene is TRBD2 (5 bases). Between the trimmed V and J ends, which lost 4 bases and 3 bases, there was a span of 19 bases. The germline V gene encodes CDR1 SNHLY and CDR2 FYNNEI. The CDR3 is made up of 16 amino acids. In DNA form, the CDR3 reads TGTGCCAGCAGTGTCCCATTGGTCCGAGAGGGCTACGAGCAGTACGTC. Its protein is CASSVPLVREGYEQYV.

For this clone: Germline and junction disagree at one end, which may indicate a read error. The chain couples TRBV7-3 to TRBJ2-2, with D perhaps matching TRBD2 (7 bases). This CDR3 spans 16 amino acids. Germline V gene lookup returns CDR1 SGHTA and CDR2 FQGTGA. CDR3 sequence (DNA): TGTTCCAGCAGCTTACGGGGGGCATCAAACACCGGGGAGCTGTTTTTT. This gives the protein CSSSLRGASNTGELFF.

The rearrangement uses TRBV18 and TRBJ2-3, with D maybe TRBD2 (5 bases). Trimming shortened V by 1 base and J by 6 bases, and 14 bases separated the two germline ends. Germline V gene data show CDR1 as KGHSH and CDR2 as LQKENI. The CDR3 runs to 15 residues. The CDR3 protein is CASSPQRRNEDTQYF. CDR3 DNA sequence: TGTGCCAGCTCACCACAGCGGCGGAATGAGGATACGCAGTATTTT.

V usage is TRBV4-2 and J usage is TRBJ2-5; D is perhaps TRBD1 (5 bases). Germline V gene sequence: CDR1 LGHNA, CDR2 YNFKEQ. The length of the CDR3 is 15 residues. The V end was cut by 0 bases, the J end by 1 base, with 9 bases between. The DNA of the CDR3 is TGTGCCAGCAGCCAAGAGGTAGGGGCCCAAGAGACCCAGTACTTC. This translates into CASSQEVGAQETQYF.

J is TRBJ2-5 and V is TRBV11-2, with 9 bases identical to TRBD2. The J call may be faulty, since TRBJ2-7 better matches the DNA end. In germline, CDR1 is SGHAT, CDR2 FQNNGV. The CDR3 extends over 14 amino acids. The DNA of the CDR3 is TGTGCCAGCAGCTTAGTAGCGGGAGCCTACGAGCAGTACTTC. Residues: CASSLVAGAYEQYF.

This clone counts as medium-sized (0.01 to 0.1%). The rearrangement links TRBV6-6 to TRBJ1-2; 11 bases match TRBD1. This CDR3 has 13 residues. After removal of 5 bases from V and 8 bases from J, the junction contained 4 bases not matched to a gene. In germline, CDR1 is MNHNY, CDR2 SVGAGI (reference sequence). The CDR3 region has the DNA TGTGCCAGCAGTACTGGGACAGGGGGAGGCTACACCTTC. Translated: CASSTGTGGGYTF.

The V call is TRBV19, the J call TRBJ1-2; D uncertain. Germline values: CDR1 LNHDA, CDR2 SQIVND (reference sequence). V lost 8 bases and J 6 bases, leaving 10 bases between the germline ends. This CDR3 is 11 amino acids long. In nucleotides, the CDR3 is TGTGCCAGTCGGAGCGGAGATGGCTACACCTTC. The encoded protein is CASRSGDGYTF.

This clone was recorded a few times. The V gene is TRBV6-5, the J gene TRBJ2-1, with D possibly matching TRBD2 (5 bases). CDR3 length equals 14 residues. The V gene's germline CDR1 is MNHEY and CDR2 SVGAGI. Trimming pared 4 bases from V and 3 bases from J, leaving 10 bases between. The CDR3 spells CASSFNRDYNEQFF. The CDR3 coding sequence is TGTGCCAGCAGTTTCAATCGGGACTACAATGAGCAGTTCTTC.

V usage is TRBV30 and J usage is TRBJ2-2; 12 bases agree with TRBD2. There are 16 residues in the CDR3. The V gene's germline CDR1 is GTSNPN and CDR2 SVGIG (reference sequence). Trimming removed 3 bases from V and 3 bases from J; junction bases left unmatched: 5. The CDR3 sequence is CAWSLLAGGYTGELFF. CDR3 in DNA: TGTGCCTGGAGCCTTCTAGCGGGAGGGTACACCGGGGAGCTGTTTTTT.

This chain connects TRBV9 to TRBJ2-7; TRBD2 aligns across 8 bases. The CDR3 has 14 amino acids. Germline-derived CDR1 and CDR2 are SGDLS and YYNGEE. The V segment lost 3 bases and the J segment 4 bases; nucleotides outside the gene matches: 6. The CDR3 is CASSAAAGVYEQYF. The CDR3 DNA sequence: TGTGCCAGCAGCGCCGCAGCGGGAGTGTACGAGCAGTACTTC.

This sequence joins TRBV28 and TRBJ1-5, with no clear D. CDR3 length equals 15 residues. Germline V lookup: CDR1 MDHEN, CDR2 SYDVKM. Trimming pared 1 base from V and 7 bases from J, leaving 14 bases between. The CDR3 DNA is TGTGCCAGCAGTTTATCGTCCCGGGTTCCGCAGCCCCAGCATTTT. It translates to CASSLSSRVPQPQHF.

The chain carries TRBV5-4 and TRBJ2-1; 7 bases agree with TRBD2. The length of the CDR3 is 15 residues. V lost 4 bases and J lost 8; bases outside the gene matches: 12. Looked up from germline, CDR1 is SGHNT and CDR2 is YYREEE (reference sequence). The CDR3 protein is CASSRAGMGMHEQFF. CDR3 coding DNA: TGTGCCAGCAGCCGAGCGGGGATGGGAATGCATGAGCAGTTCTTC.

This clone was counted a few times. The chain recombines TRBV10-2 with TRBJ2-7; 9 positions agree with TRBD1. The CDR3 is 16 residues long. Germline loops: CDR1 WSHSY, CDR2 SAAADI. Trimming took 1 base from V and 7 from J; bases not matched to a gene: 11. The CDR3 region has the DNA TGCGCCAGCAGTGAGTTGTGGGACAGGGAGAGAGGGGAGCAGTACTTC. Residues: CASSELWDRERGEQYF.

This clone was found once. This chain uses TRBV6-4 with TRBJ2-6; D call uncertain. The CDR3 is made up of 13 amino acids. The V gene lost 5 bases and the J gene lost 1 base, with 3 bases spanning the gap. Germline V gives CDR1 MRHNA, CDR2 SNTAGT. As DNA, the CDR3 is TGTGCCAGCAGTTCTTCTGGGGCCAACGTCCTGACTTTC. It codes for CASSSSGANVLTF.

The rearrangement links TRBV5-1 to TRBJ1-2, with 7 bases identical to TRBD1. This CDR3 has 15 amino acids. Per the germline V gene, CDR1 is SGHRS and CDR2 is YFSETQ. Trimming removed 1 base from V and 8 bases from J; junction bases left unmatched: 11. This chain's CDR3 is CASSLTRQGEGGYTF. In DNA form, the CDR3 reads TGCGCCAGCAGCTTGACGCGTCAGGGGGAAGGAGGCTACACCTTC.

The V call is TRBV9, the J call TRBJ2-3; D may be TRBD1 (6 bases). The CDR3 totals 17 residues. Germline-derived CDR1 and CDR2 are SGDLS and YYNGEE. The germline V and J ends were trimmed by 2 bases and 0 bases, with 16 bases remaining between them. The CDR3 DNA is TGTGCCAGCAGCGTGACCCCAGGGGTCCGTAGCACAGATACGCAGTATTTT. The encoded protein is CASSVTPGVRSTDTQYF.

The chain links TRBV7-2 to TRBJ1-2, with D possibly matching TRBD1 (5 bases). Germline-derived CDR1 and CDR2 are SGHTA and FQGNSA. The CDR3 covers 18 residues. The V gene lost 4 bases and the J gene lost 5 bases, with 26 bases spanning the gap. Here the CDR3 DNA reads TGTGCCAGCAGCTCTGGGGGGGGAGGAACCCAAAAGCCTTATGGCTACACCTTC. This translates into CASSSGGGGTQKPYGYTF.

The CDR3 here is CASSLSGGLGTEAFF. For the CDR3, the DNA is TGTGCCAGCAGTTTATCGGGGGGGCTCGGCACTGAAGCTTTCTTT. V and J are TRBV27 and TRBJ1-1; D is perhaps TRBD1 (6 bases). This CDR3 region has 15 residues. CDR1 and CDR2 (germline): MNHEY, SMNVEV (reference sequence). Trimming shortened V by 0 bases and J by 4 bases, and 12 bases separated the two germline ends.

This clone was seen a few times. The rearrangement uses TRBV9 and TRBJ1-1; perhaps TRBD1 as D (5 bases). This CDR3 is built from 13 residues. V shed 3 bases and J shed 4 bases, with 10 bases lying between them. Per germline, CDR1 SGDLS and CDR2 YYNGEE. The CDR3 sequence is CASSGGEGTEAFF. The CDR3 DNA sequence: TGTGCCAGCAGCGGGGGGGAGGGCACTGAAGCTTTCTTT.

This clone was detected a few times. This chain joins TRBV9 and TRBJ1-1, with D hard to call. Trimming stripped 3 bases from V and 3 bases from J, with 9 bases between. CDR1 is SGDLS and CDR2 is YYNGEE in the germline V gene. This CDR3 has 13 residues. CDR3 amino acids: CASSAGIYTEAFF. The CDR3, as DNA: TGTGCCAGCAGCGCGGGGATATACACTGAAGCTTTCTTT.

The genes are TRBV7-9 and TRBJ1-3; no clear D gene. The germline V and J ends were trimmed by 5 bases and 0 bases, with 17 bases remaining between them. The CDR3 has 17 residues. Germline values: CDR1 SEHNR, CDR2 FQNEAQ (reference sequence). The CDR3 spells CASSPLPGTVSGNTIYF. The DNA of the CDR3 is TGTGCCAGCAGCCCCTTACCCGGAACAGTCTCTGGAAACACCATATATTTT. Supplemented by reference TRBV7-9 and TRBJ1-3, the full variable domain reads DTGVSQNPRHKITKRGQNVTFRCDPISEHNRLYWYRQTLGQGPEFLTYFQNEAQLEKSRLLSDRFSAERPKGSFSTLEIQRTEQGDSAMYLCASSPLPGTVSGNTIYFGEGSWLTVV.

In its sample, this clone was seen once. The V call is TRBV30, the J call TRBJ2-3, with D tentatively TRBD1 (5 bases). The CDR3 consists of 11 residues. Germline V CDR1 and CDR2: GTSNPN, SVGIG (reference sequence). The V and J ends lost 0 bases and 8 bases respectively, with 6 bases between them. The CDR3, as DNA: TGTGCCTGGAGTGTACAGGTTACGCAGTATTTT. This sequence encodes CAWSVQVTQYF.